The T cell receptor beta chain under discussion was sequenced for a study of control samples from healthy donors and cancer patients. The protocol was immunoSEQ multiplex PCR, while the TCRdb copy is restricted to in-frame clones and leaves out a portion. The table has 65,000 to 80,000 clones, about nine tenths seen once. This CDR3 is 13 amino acids long. Germline assignment: CDR1 SGHTA and CDR2 FQGNSA. Trimming cost V 2 bases and J 5 bases, with 8 bases left between them. The sequence was collected from a woman in her fifties or sixties with colorectal cancer. The V and J genes are TRBV7-2 and TRBJ2-3; D is unclear. Sequencing was done on a sample of PBMCs. This CDR3 is CASSLREVDTQYF. CDR3 coding DNA: TGTGCCAGCAGCTTACGTGAGGTAGATACGCAGTATTTT.